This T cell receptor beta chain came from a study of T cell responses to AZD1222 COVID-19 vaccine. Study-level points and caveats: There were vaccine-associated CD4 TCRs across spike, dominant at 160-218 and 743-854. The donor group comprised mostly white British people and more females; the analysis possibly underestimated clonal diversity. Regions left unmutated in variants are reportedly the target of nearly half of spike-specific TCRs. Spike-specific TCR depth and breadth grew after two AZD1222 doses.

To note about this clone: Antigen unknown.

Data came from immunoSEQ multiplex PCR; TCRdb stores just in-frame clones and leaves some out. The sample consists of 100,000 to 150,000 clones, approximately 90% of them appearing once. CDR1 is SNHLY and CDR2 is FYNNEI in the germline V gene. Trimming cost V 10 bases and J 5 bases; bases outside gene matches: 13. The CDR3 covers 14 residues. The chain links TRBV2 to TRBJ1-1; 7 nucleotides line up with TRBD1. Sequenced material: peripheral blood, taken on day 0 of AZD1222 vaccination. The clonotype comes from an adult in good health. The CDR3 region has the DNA TGTGCCAACAGGAGGGAAAAGGGGGCAACTGAAGCTTTCTTT. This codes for CANRREKGATEAFF.